These 31 T cell receptor beta chains share one sample of origin, sequenced in a study of a mutant IDH1 vaccine in newly diagnosed glioma listed by TCRdb under 2021. Their target antigens are unknown. This specimen's time point label, interpreted: week 11, during vaccination. Every vaccine dose consisted of 300 ug of a 20-mer mutant IDH1 peptide in Montanide, administered subcutaneously together with topical imiquimod. Library construction relied on the immunoSEQ multiplex PCR assay. TCRdb holds this immuneACCESS table with in-frame rearrangements only. Some clones are missing; in checked studies, unresolved V genes explain under half, and the rest has no known cause. This sample lists around 62,000 clones; 89% were detected once. The ten biggest clones cover 1.5% to 2.5% of the sample. The sample in question was PBMCs, obtained from a glioma patient whose treatment included an IDH1 peptide vaccine. Receptors originate from a man aged 40-49 years with glioma.

The chain employs TRBV7-2 and TRBJ1-2; the D is unclear. In germline, CDR1 is SGHTA, CDR2 FQGNSA. The CDR3 is 13 residues long. The germline V and J ends were trimmed by 1 base and 8 bases, with 11 bases remaining between them. This CDR3 is CASSLGGSMGYTF. CDR3 coding DNA: TGTGCCAGCAGCTTAGGAGGGAGCATGGGCTACACCTTC.

This CDR3 reads CASTLRWTPLSYNEQFF. CDR3 in DNA: TGTGCCAGCACCCTTAGGTGGACACCGCTTTCCTACAATGAGCAGTTCTTC. The rearrangement uses TRBV14 and TRBJ2-1, with D tentatively TRBD1 (5 bases). The germline V and J ends were trimmed by 7 bases and 1 base, with 20 bases remaining between them. Germline V gives CDR1 SGHDN, CDR2 FVKESK. The CDR3 totals 17 residues.

The chain recombines TRBV2 with TRBJ1-2, with 9 bases fitting TRBD1. In germline, CDR1 is SNHLY, CDR2 FYNNEI. This CDR3 is built from 15 residues. The V segment lost 6 bases and the J segment 3 bases; nucleotides outside the gene matches: 8. CDR3: CASRDPGQGYYGYTF. In nucleotides, the CDR3 is TGTGCCAGCAGGGATCCGGGACAGGGATACTATGGCTACACCTTC. Filled out from reference TRBV2 and TRBJ1-2, the complete variable domain reads EPEVTQTPSHQVTQMGQEVILRCVPISNHLYFYWYRQILGQKVEFLVSFYNNEISEKSEIFDDQFSVERPDGSNFTLKIRSTKLEDSAMYFCASRDPGQGYYGYTFGSGTRLTVV.

V gene TRBV14 combines with J gene TRBJ1-1; D uncertain. The CDR3 is 14 amino acids. V gave up 4 bases and J gave up 4 bases, with 13 bases separating them. Germline CDR1 is SGHDN and CDR2 is FVKESK. Here the CDR3 DNA reads TGTGCCAGCAGCCCGCCTTCACGGGGCACTGAAGCTTTCTTT. Its translation is CASSPPSRGTEAFF.

The V gene is TRBV27, the J gene TRBJ2-7, with 7 bases lining up with TRBD2. The CDR3 is 15 residues long. The ends lost 9 bases at V and 2 bases at J; junction bases unmatched: 13. The germline V gene encodes CDR1 MNHEY and CDR2 SMNVEV (reference sequence). Here the CDR3 reads CASFTTGGPTYEQYF. The CDR3 DNA sequence: TGTGCCAGTTTCACTACGGGGGGACCAACCTACGAGCAGTACTTC.

The CDR3 reads CAISGNRGPETQYF. The CDR3 DNA is TGTGCCATCAGTGGAAACAGGGGGCCGGAGACCCAGTACTTC. This chain joins TRBV10-3 and TRBJ2-5, with TRBD1 matching 9 bases. This CDR3 comprises 14 residues. V trimming: 4 bases; J trimming: 5 bases; junction bases outside the gene matches: 5. Germline-derived CDR1 and CDR2 are ENHRY and SYGVKD.

The rearrangement links TRBV18 to TRBJ2-2, with 10 bases that match TRBD1. CDR1 KGHSH and CDR2 LQKENI come from the germline V gene. Trimming removed 6 bases from V and 3 bases from J; junction bases left unmatched: 7. The CDR3 extends over 16 amino acids. The chain's CDR3 is CASSGPGQGYTGELFF. In nucleotides, the CDR3 is TGTGCCAGCTCCGGTCCGGGACAGGGGTACACCGGGGAGCTGTTTTTT.

The chain has TRBV7-9 and TRBJ1-1; no reliable D call. V dropped 5 bases and J dropped 2 bases, with 9 bases sitting between them. The CDR3 has 13 amino acids. Germline V gives CDR1 SEHNR, CDR2 FQNEAQ (reference sequence). CDR3: CASSPLINTEAFF. DNA for the CDR3: TGTGCCAGCAGCCCCCTGATTAACACTGAAGCTTTCTTT.

The table lists this clone with a count of one. The rearrangement links TRBV2 to TRBJ1-1; a weak D match, TRBD1 (6 bases). This CDR3 region has 12 residues. From germline, CDR1 is SNHLY and CDR2 FYNNEI. Deletions cut 8 bases from V and 0 bases from J, with 7 bases between. The CDR3 DNA sequence: TGTGCCAGCGGACAGATGAACACTGAAGCTTTCTTT. Encoded protein: CASGQMNTEAFF.

The rearrangement uses TRBV14 and TRBJ1-4; no definite D call. This CDR3 is built from 14 residues. Germline loops: CDR1 SGHDN, CDR2 FVKESK. Trimming shortened V by 2 bases and J by 6 bases, and 10 bases separated the two germline ends. The CDR3 region has the DNA TGTGCCAGCAGCCAAAGGCCGTTCGATGAAAAACTGTTTTTT. Translation gives CASSQRPFDEKLFF.

The chain employs TRBV6-5 and TRBJ2-5, with a weak D call TRBD2 (7 bases). Trimming stripped 0 bases from V and 4 bases from J, with 12 bases between. CDR3 length equals 15 residues. The germline CDR1 and CDR2 sequences are MNHEY and SVGAGI. The CDR3 is CASSYSVGGAETQYF. DNA for the CDR3: TGTGCCAGCAGTTACTCTGTAGGGGGGGCAGAGACCCAGTACTTC.

The rearrangement joins TRBV5-6 to TRBJ1-5; the match to TRBD1 covers 7 bases. Trimming took 3 bases from V and 0 from J; bases not matched to a gene: 3. The CDR3 sequence is 15 residues long. Germline V gene sequence: CDR1 SGHDT, CDR2 YYEEEE. The CDR3 DNA follows: TGTGCCAGCAGCTACACAGGGGTTAGCAATCAGCCCCAGCATTTT. Translating it yields CASSYTGVSNQPQHF.

This clone showed up just once. The chain joins TRBV11-1 to TRBJ1-2, with D possibly TRBD1 on 6 matching bases. CDR3 length: 13 amino acids. CDR1 is SGHAT, CDR2 FQDESV, per germline (reference sequence). V dropped 4 bases and J dropped 5 bases, with 11 bases sitting between them. The CDR3 spells CASSSRGTYGYTF. CDR3 nucleotide sequence: TGTGCCAGCAGCTCCAGGGGCACATATGGCTACACCTTC.

Concerning this clone: A read error may explain this, as a much larger clone is one base away. Other DNA sequences within the sample encode an identical CDR3. The chain employs TRBV14 and TRBJ1-1; maybe TRBD1 (5 bases). Germline CDR1 SGHDN, CDR2 FVKESK. This CDR3 region has 16 residues. V lost 3 bases to trimming and J lost 11 bases, with 25 bases between them. In DNA, the CDR3 is TGTGCCAGCAGCCAGGATAACAGGATCGTCCTAGCCGACGCTTTCTTT. It encodes CASSQDNRIVLADAFF.

The chain links TRBV4-1 to TRBJ2-3, with 10 bases identical to TRBD2. Germline V CDR1 and CDR2: MGHRA, YSYEKL. This CDR3 is built from 20 residues. Losses at the gene ends were 3 bases for V and 1 base for J; bases not matched to a gene: 16. The CDR3 loop is CASSHGRTSGPKAGTDTQYF. The DNA of the CDR3 is TGCGCCAGCAGCCATGGCAGGACTAGCGGTCCTAAGGCGGGCACAGATACGCAGTATTTT.

The V call is TRBV28, the J call TRBJ2-5, with D possibly called TRBD1 or TRBD2 (5 bases each). Germline loops: CDR1 MDHEN, CDR2 SYDVKM. CDR3 size: 14 residues. V lost 5 bases, J lost 2 bases, and 12 bases lay in between. The CDR3, as DNA: TGTGCCAGCAGTGGCACCGGGGCACAAGAGACCCAGTACTTC. Protein product: CASSGTGAQETQYF.

The chain joins TRBV5-6 to TRBJ2-7; D unresolved. Germline-derived CDR1 and CDR2 are SGHDT and YYEEEE. The CDR3 consists of 11 residues. The ends were cut back, 2 bases at V and 4 bases at J, with 4 bases in the middle. The CDR3 DNA reads as TGTGCCAGCAGCTTAGCATACGAGCAGTACTTC. Its translation is CASSLAYEQYF.

V and J are TRBV5-8 and TRBJ1-5; D remains unclear. The germline V gene encodes CDR1 SGHTS and CDR2 YDEGEE. CDR3 length equals 17 residues. V dropped 4 bases and J dropped 4 bases, with 21 bases sitting between them. CDR3 loop: CASSITRGRGRNQPQHF. The CDR3 DNA follows: TGTGCCAGCAGCATAACCCGAGGACGGGGAAGGAATCAGCCCCAGCATTTT.

This clone was detected only a few times. DNA of the CDR3: TGTGCCAGCAGCCTGACCGGGACAGGGAAGGGCTACACCTTC. This sequence encodes CASSLTGTGKGYTF. This rearrangement joins TRBV5-4 to TRBJ1-2, with 9 bases aligning to TRBD1. The V gene end was trimmed by 4 bases and the J gene end by 8 bases; junction bases not matched to a gene: 9. The CDR3 has 14 residues. The germline V gene has CDR1 SGHNT and CDR2 YYREEE (reference sequence).

J is TRBJ2-5 and V is TRBV19; tentatively, D is TRBD1 (6 bases). Germline V gives CDR1 LNHDA, CDR2 SQIVND (reference sequence). The CDR3 runs 12 residues. V was trimmed by 6 bases and J by 7 bases, leaving 12 bases between them. CDR3 region: CASRGGAGTQYF. In DNA, the CDR3 is TGTGCCAGTAGAGGGGGTGCGGGGACCCAGTACTTC.

The gene calls are TRBV6-1 and TRBJ1-6; TRBD1 aligns across 9 bases. Trimming removed 6 bases from V and 10 bases from J; junction bases left unmatched: 4. CDR1 and CDR2 (germline): MNHNS, SASEGT. The CDR3 spans 13 residues. CDR3 DNA sequence: TGTGCCAGCAGACCAACAGGGGGCTCACCCCTCCACTTT. As protein: CASRPTGGSPLHF.

In this sample, this clone turned up a few times. The chain couples TRBV7-2 to TRBJ1-1, with D possibly being TRBD1 (5 bases). This CDR3 is built from 16 residues. Trimming took 5 bases from V and 6 from J, leaving 22 bases between them. Germline V gives CDR1 SGHTA, CDR2 FQGNSA. The CDR3 loop reads CASSVVEGPGKAEAFF. The CDR3 DNA is TGTGCCAGCAGCGTAGTGGAGGGGCCCGGAAAAGCTGAAGCTTTCTTT.

The chain is built from TRBV6-5 and TRBJ1-6, with a weak D call TRBD1 (5 bases). Per germline, CDR1 MNHEY and CDR2 SVGAGI. This CDR3 contains 15 residues. V was clipped by 2 bases and J by 2 bases, with 7 bases between them. CDR3 in amino acids: CASSYRTTYNSPLHF. Here the CDR3 DNA reads TGTGCCAGCAGTTACAGGACAACCTATAATTCACCCCTCCACTTT.

The CDR3, as DNA: TGTGCCAGCAGTTACTCGGAGGGGATCATTCCCCAGCATTTT. Protein product: CASSYSEGIIPQHF. V and J are TRBV6-5 and TRBJ1-5; TRBD1 might be the D (5 bases). The CDR3 totals 14 residues. From germline, CDR1 is MNHEY and CDR2 SVGAGI. V was shortened by 0 bases and J by 10 bases, with 13 bases between the two germline ends.

V usage is TRBV5-4 and J usage is TRBJ2-5; 7 positions agree with TRBD1. The CDR3 covers 14 residues. Per germline, CDR1 SGHNT and CDR2 YYREEE (reference sequence). Losses at the gene ends were 0 bases for V and 2 bases for J; bases not matched to a gene: 1. CDR3 nucleotides: TGTGCCAGCAGCTTGGACAGGGGACAAGAGACCCAGTACTTC. This encodes CASSLDRGQETQYF.

This clone was seen a handful of times. CDR3 in amino acids: CASRIQGGGTEAFF. CDR3 DNA sequence: TGTGCCAGCAGGATACAGGGCGGGGGCACTGAAGCTTTCTTT. The gene calls are TRBV6-1 and TRBJ1-1; tentatively, D is TRBD1 (6 bases). The CDR3 is 14 amino acids. V was clipped by 6 bases and J by 4 bases, with 15 bases between them. From germline, CDR1 is MNHNS and CDR2 SASEGT.

The rearrangement uses TRBV5-5 and TRBJ1-4; 9 nucleotides line up with TRBD1. The CDR3 has 15 amino acids. V trimming: 4 bases; J trimming: 8 bases; junction bases outside the gene matches: 9. Germline CDR1 and CDR2: SGHKS and YYEKEE (reference sequence). CDR3 protein: CASSLQGTGKEKLFF. For the CDR3, the DNA is TGTGCCAGCAGCCTGCAGGGGACAGGGAAAGAAAAACTGTTTTTT.

The V call is TRBV6-1, the J call TRBJ2-3, with D possibly being TRBD1 (5 bases). This CDR3 contains 17 residues. Germline V gives CDR1 MNHNS, CDR2 SASEGT. Deletions cut 2 bases from V and 3 bases from J, with 18 bases between. CDR3: CASSETYWQGRTDTQYF. CDR3 bases: TGTGCCAGCAGTGAAACCTATTGGCAGGGAAGGACAGATACGCAGTATTTT.

The V gene is TRBV6-5, the J gene TRBJ1-2; D not resolved. The CDR3 loop spans 13 amino acids. Germline V gene data show CDR1 as MNHEY and CDR2 as SVGAGI. With 6 bases removed from V and 1 base from J, the gap between germline ends came to 9 bases. The CDR3 nucleotides are TGTGCCAGCAGACATACCGGTAACTATGGCTACACCTTC. Translation gives CASRHTGNYGYTF.

This chain links TRBV25-1 with TRBJ2-1; D unresolved. Per the germline V gene, CDR1 is MGHDK and CDR2 is SYGVNS. The CDR3 totals 14 residues. V lost 6 bases and J 3 bases, leaving 12 bases between the germline ends. DNA of the CDR3: TGTGCCAGCAGCCTGAGCTCGGTCTACAATGAGCAGTTCTTC. This gives the protein CASSLSSVYNEQFF.

The chain carries TRBV5-1 and TRBJ1-6; 10 bases align to TRBD1. The CDR3 is 16 amino acids. After removal of 4 bases from V and 7 bases from J, the junction contained 8 bases not matched to a gene. The V gene's germline CDR1 is SGHRS and CDR2 YFSETQ. The CDR3 coding sequence is TGCGCCAGCAGCCCGGTCGGGGACAGGGGAAATTCACCCCTCCACTTT. It yields the protein CASSPVGDRGNSPLHF. Complete variable domain (other parts from reference TRBV5-1 and TRBJ1-6): KAGVTQTPRYLIKTRGQQVTLSCSPISGHRSVSWYQQTPGQGLQFLFEYFSETQRNKGNFPGRFSGRQFSNSRSEMNVSTLELGDSALYLCASSPVGDRGNSPLHFGNGTRLTVT.